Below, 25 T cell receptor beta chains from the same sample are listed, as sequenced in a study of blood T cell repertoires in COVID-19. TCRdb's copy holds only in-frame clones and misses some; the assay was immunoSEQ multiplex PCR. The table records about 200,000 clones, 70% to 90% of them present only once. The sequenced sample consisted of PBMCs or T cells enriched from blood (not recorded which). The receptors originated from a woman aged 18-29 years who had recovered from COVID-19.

The CDR3 DNA reads TGTGCCTGGAGTGTCCTTGGGCGTTCGAACACTGAAGCTTTCTTT. Encoded protein: CAWSVLGRSNTEAFF. The rearrangement uses TRBV30 and TRBJ1-1; D remains unclear. The CDR3 sequence is 15 residues long. Trimming removed 0 bases from V and 1 base from J, with 12 bases in between. The germline CDR1 and CDR2 sequences are GTSNPN and SVGIG (reference sequence).

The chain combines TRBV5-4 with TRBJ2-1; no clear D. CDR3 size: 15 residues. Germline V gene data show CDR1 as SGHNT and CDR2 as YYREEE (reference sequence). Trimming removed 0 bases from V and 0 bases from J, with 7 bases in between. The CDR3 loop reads CASSLGFSSYNEQFF. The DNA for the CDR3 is TGTGCCAGCAGCTTGGGGTTTAGCTCCTACAATGAGCAGTTCTTC.

CDR3 in amino acids: CASSHWVQGLHEQYF. Here the CDR3 DNA reads TGTGCCAGCAGTCACTGGGTGCAGGGGCTTCACGAGCAGTACTTC. The J gene is TRBJ2-7, the V gene TRBV6-5; D is perhaps TRBD1 (6 bases). V dropped 5 bases and J dropped 5 bases, with 19 bases sitting between them. The germline CDR1 and CDR2 sequences are MNHEY and SVGAGI. The CDR3 has 15 residues.

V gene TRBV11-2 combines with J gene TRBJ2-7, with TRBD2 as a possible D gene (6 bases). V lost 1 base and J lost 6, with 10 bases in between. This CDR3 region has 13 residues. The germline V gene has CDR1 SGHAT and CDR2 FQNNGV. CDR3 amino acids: CASSLGLGGEQYF. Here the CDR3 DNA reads TGTGCCAGCAGCTTAGGACTAGGAGGCGAGCAGTACTTC.

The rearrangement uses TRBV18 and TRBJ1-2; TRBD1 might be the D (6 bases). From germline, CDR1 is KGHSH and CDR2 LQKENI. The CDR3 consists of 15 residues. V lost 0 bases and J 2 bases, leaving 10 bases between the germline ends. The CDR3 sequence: CASSPPGTKNYGYTF. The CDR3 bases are TGTGCCAGCTCACCACCCGGGACAAAAAACTATGGCTACACCTTC. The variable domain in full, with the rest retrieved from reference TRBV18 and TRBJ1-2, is NAGVMQNPRHLVRRRGQEARLRCSPMKGHSHVYWYRQLPEEGLKFMVYLQKENIIDESGMPKERFSAEFPKEGPSILRIQQVVRGDSAAYFCASSPPGTKNYGYTFGSGTRLTVV.

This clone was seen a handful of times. The CDR3 nucleotides are TGTGCCAGCAGTTTAACTTATGAGCAGTTCTTC. Translating gives CASSLTYEQFF. The V gene is TRBV12-3 or TRBV12-4, the J gene TRBJ2-1, with D uncertain. V was clipped by 2 bases and J by 8 bases, with 4 bases between them. The CDR3 sequence is 11 residues long.

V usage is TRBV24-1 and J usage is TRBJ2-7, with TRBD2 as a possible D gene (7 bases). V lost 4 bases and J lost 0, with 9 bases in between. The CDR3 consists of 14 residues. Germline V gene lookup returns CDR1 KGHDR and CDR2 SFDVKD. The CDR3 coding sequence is TGTGCCACCAGTGAGGGGGGGCGCTCCTACGAGCAGTACTTC. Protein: CATSEGGRSYEQYF.

The CDR3, as DNA: TGTGCCAGCAGGGGCACGGGGGGGATCACCTACGAGCAGTACTTC. It specifies CASRGTGGITYEQYF. This sequence joins TRBV2 and TRBJ2-7; 8 nucleotides agree with TRBD2. Unmatched junction bases numbered 9, after V lost 6 bases and J lost 2 bases. The germline V gene encodes CDR1 SNHLY and CDR2 FYNNEI. The CDR3 contains 15 residues.

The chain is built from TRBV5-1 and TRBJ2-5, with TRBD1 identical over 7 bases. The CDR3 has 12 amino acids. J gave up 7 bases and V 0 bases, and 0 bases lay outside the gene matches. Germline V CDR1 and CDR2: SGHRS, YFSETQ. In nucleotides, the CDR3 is TGCGCCAGCAGCTTGGACAGGGGGACCCAGTACTTC. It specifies CASSLDRGTQYF.

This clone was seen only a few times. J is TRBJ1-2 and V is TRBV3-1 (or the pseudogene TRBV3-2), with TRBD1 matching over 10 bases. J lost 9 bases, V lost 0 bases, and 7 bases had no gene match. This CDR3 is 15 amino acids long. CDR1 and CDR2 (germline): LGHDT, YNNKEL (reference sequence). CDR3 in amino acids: CASSQDPGQGSRYTF. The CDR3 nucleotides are TGTGCCAGCAGCCAAGACCCGGGACAGGGGTCGCGCTACACCTTC.

This chain's CDR3 is CASSYDRGRMGTEAFF. The CDR3 DNA is TGTGCCAGCAGCTACGACAGGGGGCGAATGGGGACTGAAGCTTTCTTT. The rearrangement joins TRBV21-1 to TRBJ1-1; TRBD1, the table's D call, lacks a check against the DNA. TRBV21-1 is marked as a pseudogene. The CDR3 spans 16 residues.

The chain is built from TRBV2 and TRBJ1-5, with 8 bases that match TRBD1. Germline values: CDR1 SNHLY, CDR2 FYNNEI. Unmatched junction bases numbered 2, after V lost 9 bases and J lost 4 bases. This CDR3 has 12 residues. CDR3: CASGQGNQPQHF. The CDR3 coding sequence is TGTGCCAGTGGACAGGGTAATCAGCCCCAGCATTTT.

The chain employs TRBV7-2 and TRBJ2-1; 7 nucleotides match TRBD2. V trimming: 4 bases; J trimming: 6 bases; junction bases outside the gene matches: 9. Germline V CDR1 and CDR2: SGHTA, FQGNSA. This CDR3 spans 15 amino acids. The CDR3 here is CASSSQPGLSNEQFF. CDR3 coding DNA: TGTGCCAGCAGCTCGCAGCCGGGACTAAGCAATGAGCAGTTCTTC. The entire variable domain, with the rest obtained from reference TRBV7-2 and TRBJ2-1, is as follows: GAGVSQSPSNKVTEKGKDVELRCDPISGHTALYWYRQSLGQGLEFLIYFQGNSAPDKSGLPSDRFSAERTGGSVSTLTIQRTQQEDSAVYLCASSSQPGLSNEQFFGPGTRLTVL.

Written as DNA, the CDR3 is TGCGCCAGCAGCGGACAGGGACGAGGCGGTTCCACCGGGGAGCTGTTTTTT. Protein: CASSGQGRGGSTGELFF. V usage is TRBV4-1 and J usage is TRBJ2-2; 8 bases fit TRBD1. The CDR3 covers 17 residues. Per the germline V gene, CDR1 is MGHRA and CDR2 is YSYEKL. V lost 5 bases and J lost 4; bases outside the gene matches: 12.

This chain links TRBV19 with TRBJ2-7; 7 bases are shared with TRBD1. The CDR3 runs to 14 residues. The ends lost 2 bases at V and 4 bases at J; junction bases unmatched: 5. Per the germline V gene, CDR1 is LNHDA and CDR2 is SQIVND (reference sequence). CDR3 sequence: CASSIIQGDYEQYF. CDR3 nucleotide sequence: TGTGCCAGTAGTATAATCCAGGGGGATTACGAGCAGTACTTC.

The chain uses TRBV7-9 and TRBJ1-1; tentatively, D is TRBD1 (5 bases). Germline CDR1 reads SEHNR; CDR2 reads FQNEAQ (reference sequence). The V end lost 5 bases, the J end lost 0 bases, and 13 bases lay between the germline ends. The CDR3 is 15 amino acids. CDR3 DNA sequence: TGTGCCAGCAGCCCCCCATGGGGCTTGAACACTGAAGCTTTCTTT. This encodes CASSPPWGLNTEAFF.

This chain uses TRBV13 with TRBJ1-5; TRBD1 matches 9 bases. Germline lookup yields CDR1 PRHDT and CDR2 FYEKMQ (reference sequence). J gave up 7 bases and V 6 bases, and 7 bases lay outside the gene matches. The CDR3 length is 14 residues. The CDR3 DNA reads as TGTGCCAGCAGTAAGGACAGGGGCAGCCAGCCCCAGCATTTT. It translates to CASSKDRGSQPQHF.

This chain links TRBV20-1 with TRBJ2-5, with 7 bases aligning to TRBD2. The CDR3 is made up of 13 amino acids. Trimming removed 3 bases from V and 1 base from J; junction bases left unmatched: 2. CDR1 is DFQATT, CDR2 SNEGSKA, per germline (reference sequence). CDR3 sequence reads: CSASGGGQETQYF. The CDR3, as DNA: TGCAGTGCTAGTGGCGGGGGCCAAGAGACCCAGTACTTC.

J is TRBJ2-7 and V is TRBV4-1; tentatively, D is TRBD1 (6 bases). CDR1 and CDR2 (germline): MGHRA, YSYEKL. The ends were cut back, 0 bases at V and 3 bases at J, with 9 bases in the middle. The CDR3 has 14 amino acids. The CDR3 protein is CASSQEGASYEQYF. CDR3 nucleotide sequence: TGCGCCAGCAGCCAAGAGGGGGCTAGCTACGAGCAGTACTTC.

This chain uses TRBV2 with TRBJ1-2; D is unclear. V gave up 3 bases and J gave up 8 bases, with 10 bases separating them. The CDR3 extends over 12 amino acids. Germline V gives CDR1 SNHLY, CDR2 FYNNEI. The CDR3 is CASSDFAAGYTF. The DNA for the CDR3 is TGTGCCAGCAGTGACTTCGCGGCCGGCTACACCTTC.

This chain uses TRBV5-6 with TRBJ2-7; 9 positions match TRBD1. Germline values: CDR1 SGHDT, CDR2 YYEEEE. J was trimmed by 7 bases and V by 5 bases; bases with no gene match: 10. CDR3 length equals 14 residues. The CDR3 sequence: CASRTKGQGLEQYF. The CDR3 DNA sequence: TGTGCCAGCAGGACAAAGGGACAGGGCCTGGAGCAGTACTTC.

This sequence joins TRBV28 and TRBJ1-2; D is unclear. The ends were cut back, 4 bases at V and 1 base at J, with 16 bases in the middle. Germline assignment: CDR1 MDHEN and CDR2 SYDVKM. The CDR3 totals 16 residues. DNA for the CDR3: TGTGCCAGCAGTTGGGTGAAGGGAGGCCTTAACTATGGCTACACCTTC. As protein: CASSWVKGGLNYGYTF.

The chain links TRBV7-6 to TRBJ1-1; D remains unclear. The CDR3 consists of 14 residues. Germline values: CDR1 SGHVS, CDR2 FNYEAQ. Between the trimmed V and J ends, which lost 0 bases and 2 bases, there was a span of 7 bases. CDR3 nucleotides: TGTGCCAGCAGCTTAGCGGCAGGAAACACTGAAGCTTTCTTT. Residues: CASSLAAGNTEAFF.

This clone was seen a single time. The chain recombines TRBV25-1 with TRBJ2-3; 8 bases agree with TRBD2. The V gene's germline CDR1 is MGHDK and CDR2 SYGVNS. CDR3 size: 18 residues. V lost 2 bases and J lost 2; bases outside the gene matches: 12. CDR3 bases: TGTGCCAGCAGTGAACAGGCGGGGGGCTGGCGAACCACAGATACGCAGTATTTT. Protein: CASSEQAGGWRTTDTQYF.

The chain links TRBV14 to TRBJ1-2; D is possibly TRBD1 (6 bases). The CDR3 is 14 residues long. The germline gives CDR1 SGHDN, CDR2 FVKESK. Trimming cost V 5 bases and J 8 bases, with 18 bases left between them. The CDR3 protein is CASSTTGTTLGYTF. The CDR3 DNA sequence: TGTGCCAGCAGCACCACCGGGACAACCTTGGGCTACACCTTC.